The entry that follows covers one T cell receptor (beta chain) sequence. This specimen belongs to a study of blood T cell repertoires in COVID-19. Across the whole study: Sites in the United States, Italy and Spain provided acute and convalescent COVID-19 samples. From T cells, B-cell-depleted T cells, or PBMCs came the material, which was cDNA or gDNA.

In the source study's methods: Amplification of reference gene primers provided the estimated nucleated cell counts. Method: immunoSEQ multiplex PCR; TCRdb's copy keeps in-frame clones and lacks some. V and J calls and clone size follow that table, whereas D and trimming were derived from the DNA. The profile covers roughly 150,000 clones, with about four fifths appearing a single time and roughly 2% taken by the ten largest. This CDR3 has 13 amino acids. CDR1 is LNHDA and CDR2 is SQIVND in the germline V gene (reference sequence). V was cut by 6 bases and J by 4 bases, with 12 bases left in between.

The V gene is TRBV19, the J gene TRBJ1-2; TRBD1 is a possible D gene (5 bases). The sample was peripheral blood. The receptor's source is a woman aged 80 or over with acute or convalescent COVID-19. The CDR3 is CASSPDRLYGYTF. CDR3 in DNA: TGTGCCAGTAGCCCAGACAGACTCTATGGCTACACCTTC.